The source of this TCR beta chain is a study of CD8+ T cells in alopecia areata. Study findings and constraints: Sequence data from scalp samples additionally include resident alphabeta T cells of normal skin. Researchers report lesional scalp, most notably alopecia totalis/universalis, outstripped normal scalp in clonality.

Sequencing used cDNA as its template, made by extracting RNA and reverse transcribing it. Produced via immunoSEQ multiplex PCR; TCRdb's table is partial and in-frame only. This sample carries about 2,200 clones, none of them present only once. Per germline, CDR1 NSHNY and CDR2 SYGAGN. V gave up 3 bases and J gave up 3 bases, with 13 bases separating them. The CDR3 consists of 14 residues. Sorting relied on CD4, CD8alpha, NKG2D, NKG2ACE and other markers applied to pooled cutaneous lymph node cells. As for this clone: The antigen remains undetermined. Germline and genes here are mouse. The CDR3 extends 4 residues past the end of the read, so its final part is completed from the germline J gene.

This TCR came from a C3H/HeJ mouse with alopecia areata. This strain has MHC haplotype H2-k. The V gene is TRBV13-1, the J gene TRBJ2-7; D perhaps matches TRBD1 (6 bases). The sequenced sample was CD8+ T cells sorted from a lymph node. The CDR3 is CASSGGQKIYEQYF. The CDR3 DNA, read in part, is TGTGCCAGCAGTGGGGGACAAAAAATCTAT.